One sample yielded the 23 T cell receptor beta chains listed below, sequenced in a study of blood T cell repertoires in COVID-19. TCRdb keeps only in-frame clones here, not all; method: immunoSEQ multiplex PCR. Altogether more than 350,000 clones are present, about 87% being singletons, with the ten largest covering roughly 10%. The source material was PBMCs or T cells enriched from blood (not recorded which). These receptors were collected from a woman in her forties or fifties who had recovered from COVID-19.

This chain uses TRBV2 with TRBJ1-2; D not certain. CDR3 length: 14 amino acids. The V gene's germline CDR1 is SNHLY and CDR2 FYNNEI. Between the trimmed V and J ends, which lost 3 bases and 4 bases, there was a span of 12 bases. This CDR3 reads CASSEVEFPYGYTF. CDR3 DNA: TGTGCCAGCAGTGAGGTGGAGTTTCCCTATGGCTACACCTTC.

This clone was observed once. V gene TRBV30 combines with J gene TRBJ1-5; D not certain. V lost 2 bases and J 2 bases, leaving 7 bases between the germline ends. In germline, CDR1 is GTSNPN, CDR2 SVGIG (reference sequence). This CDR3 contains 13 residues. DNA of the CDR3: TGTGCCTGGAGTTACGGGGGCAATCAGCCCCAGCATTTT. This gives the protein CAWSYGGNQPQHF.

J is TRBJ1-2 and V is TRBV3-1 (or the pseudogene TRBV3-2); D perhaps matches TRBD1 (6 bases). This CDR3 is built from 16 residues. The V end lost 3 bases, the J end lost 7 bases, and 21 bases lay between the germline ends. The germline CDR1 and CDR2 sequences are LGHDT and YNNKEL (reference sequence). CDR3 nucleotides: TGTGCCAGCAGCCAGGTGTTTCGGGGGGCGTCGGTTGGCTACACCTTC. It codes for CASSQVFRGASVGYTF.

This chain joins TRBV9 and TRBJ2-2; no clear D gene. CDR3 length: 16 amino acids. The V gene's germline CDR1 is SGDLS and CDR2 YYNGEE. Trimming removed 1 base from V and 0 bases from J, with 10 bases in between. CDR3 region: CASSVFWRPNTGELFF. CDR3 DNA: TGTGCCAGCAGCGTATTCTGGCGGCCGAACACCGGGGAGCTGTTTTTT.

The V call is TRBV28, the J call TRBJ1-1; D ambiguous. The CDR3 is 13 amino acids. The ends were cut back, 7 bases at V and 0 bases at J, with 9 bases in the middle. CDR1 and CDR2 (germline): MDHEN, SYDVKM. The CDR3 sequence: CASKTSVNTEAFF. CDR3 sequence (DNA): TGTGCCAGCAAAACCAGCGTGAACACTGAAGCTTTCTTT.

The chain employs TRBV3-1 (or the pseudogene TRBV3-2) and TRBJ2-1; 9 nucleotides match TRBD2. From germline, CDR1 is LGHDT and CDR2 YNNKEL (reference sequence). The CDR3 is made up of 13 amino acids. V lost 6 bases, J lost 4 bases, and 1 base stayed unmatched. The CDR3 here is CASRGLAYNEQFF. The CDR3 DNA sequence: TGTGCCAGCAGGGGACTAGCTTACAATGAGCAGTTCTTC.

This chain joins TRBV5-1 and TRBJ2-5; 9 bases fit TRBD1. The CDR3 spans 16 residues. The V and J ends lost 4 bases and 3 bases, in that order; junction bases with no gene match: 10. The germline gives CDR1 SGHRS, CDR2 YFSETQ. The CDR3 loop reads CASSPLDRGWEETQYF. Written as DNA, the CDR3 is TGCGCCAGCAGCCCCCTGGACAGGGGATGGGAAGAGACCCAGTACTTC.

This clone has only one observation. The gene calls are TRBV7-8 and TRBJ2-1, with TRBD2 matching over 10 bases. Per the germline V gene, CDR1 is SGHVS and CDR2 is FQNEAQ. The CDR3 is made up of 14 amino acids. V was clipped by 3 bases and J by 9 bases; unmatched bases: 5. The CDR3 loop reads CASSFERGGGEQFF. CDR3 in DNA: TGTGCCAGCAGCTTTGAGCGGGGGGGCGGTGAGCAGTTCTTC.

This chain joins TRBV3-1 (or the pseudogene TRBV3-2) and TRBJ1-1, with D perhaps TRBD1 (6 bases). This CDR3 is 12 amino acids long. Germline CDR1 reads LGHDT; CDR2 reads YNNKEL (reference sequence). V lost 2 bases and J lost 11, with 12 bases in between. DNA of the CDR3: TGTGCCAGCAGCCAATCGACAGGACGGGCTTTCTTT. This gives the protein CASSQSTGRAFF.

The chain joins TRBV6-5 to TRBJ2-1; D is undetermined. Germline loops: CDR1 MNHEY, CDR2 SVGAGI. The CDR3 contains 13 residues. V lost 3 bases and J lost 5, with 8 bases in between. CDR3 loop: CASSYSAHNEQFF. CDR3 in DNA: TGTGCCAGCAGTTATAGTGCCCACAATGAGCAGTTCTTC.

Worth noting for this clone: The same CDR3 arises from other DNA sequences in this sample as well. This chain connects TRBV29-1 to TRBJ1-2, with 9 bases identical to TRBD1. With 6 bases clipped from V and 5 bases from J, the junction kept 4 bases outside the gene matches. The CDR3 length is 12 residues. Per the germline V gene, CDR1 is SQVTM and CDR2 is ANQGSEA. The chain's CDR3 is CSVGGTGYGYTF. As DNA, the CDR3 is TGCAGCGTGGGGGGGACAGGGTATGGCTACACCTTC.

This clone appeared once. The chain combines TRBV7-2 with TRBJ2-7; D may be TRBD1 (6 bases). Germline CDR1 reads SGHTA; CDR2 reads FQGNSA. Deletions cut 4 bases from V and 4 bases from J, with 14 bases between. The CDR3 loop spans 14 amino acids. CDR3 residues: CASSSLDRLYEQYF. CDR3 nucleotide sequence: TGTGCCAGCAGCTCATTAGACAGGTTATACGAGCAGTACTTC.

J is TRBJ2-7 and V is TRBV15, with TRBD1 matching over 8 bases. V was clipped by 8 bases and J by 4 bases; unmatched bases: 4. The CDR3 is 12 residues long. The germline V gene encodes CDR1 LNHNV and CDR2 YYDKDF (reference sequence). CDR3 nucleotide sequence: TGTGCCACCGGACAGGGAAGTTACGAGCAGTACTTC. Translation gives CATGQGSYEQYF.

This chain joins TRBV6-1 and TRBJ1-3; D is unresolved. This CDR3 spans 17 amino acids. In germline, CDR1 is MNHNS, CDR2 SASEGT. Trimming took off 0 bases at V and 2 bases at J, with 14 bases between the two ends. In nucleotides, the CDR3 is TGTGCCAGCAGTGAAGCGGTGTGGCAGTTAACTGGAAACACCATATATTTT. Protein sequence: CASSEAVWQLTGNTIYF.

CDR3 coding DNA: TGTGCCAGCAGCTTGAGGGGGGGCACCTCCGGGGAGCTGTTTTTT. It yields the protein CASSLRGGTSGELFF. The chain combines TRBV5-5 with TRBJ2-2; D may be TRBD2 (7 bases). Germline CDR1 and CDR2: SGHKS and YYEKEE (reference sequence). Trimming took off 1 base at V and 6 bases at J, with 13 bases between the two ends. The CDR3 spans 15 residues.

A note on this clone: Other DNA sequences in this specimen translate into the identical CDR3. In nucleotides, the CDR3 is TGTGCCAGCAGAAAGACAGACAACTATGGCTACACCTTC. Translating it yields CASRKTDNYGYTF. V and J are TRBV3-1 (or the pseudogene TRBV3-2) and TRBJ1-2; perhaps TRBD1 as D (5 bases). The ends were cut back, 6 bases at V and 2 bases at J, with 10 bases in the middle. CDR1 and CDR2 from the germline V gene are LGHDT and YNNKEL (reference sequence). The CDR3 is 13 residues long.

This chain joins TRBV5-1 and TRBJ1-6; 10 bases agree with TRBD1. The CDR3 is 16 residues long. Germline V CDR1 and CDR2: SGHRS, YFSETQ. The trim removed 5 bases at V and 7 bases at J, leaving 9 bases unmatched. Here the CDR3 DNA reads TGCGCCAGCAGAGAGACAGGGGGCGCGCGGAATTCACCCCTCCACTTT. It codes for CASRETGGARNSPLHF.

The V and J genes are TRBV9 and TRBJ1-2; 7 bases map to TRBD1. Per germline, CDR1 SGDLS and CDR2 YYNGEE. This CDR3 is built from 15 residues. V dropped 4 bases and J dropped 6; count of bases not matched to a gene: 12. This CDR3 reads CASSKNLGGLNGYTF. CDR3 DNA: TGTGCCAGCAGCAAGAACCTAGGGGGCCTGAATGGCTACACCTTC. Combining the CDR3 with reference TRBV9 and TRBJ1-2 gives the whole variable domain DSGVTQTPKHLITATGQRVTLRCSPRSGDLSVYWYQQSLDQGLQFLIQYYNGEERAKGNILERFSAQQFPDLHSELNLSSLELGDSALYFCASSKNLGGLNGYTFGSGTRLTVV.

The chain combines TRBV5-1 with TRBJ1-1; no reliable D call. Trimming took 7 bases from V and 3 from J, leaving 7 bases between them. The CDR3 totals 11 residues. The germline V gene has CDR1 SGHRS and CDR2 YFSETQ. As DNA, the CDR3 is TGCGCCAGCCGGGATTACACTGAAGCTTTCTTT. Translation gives CASRDYTEAFF. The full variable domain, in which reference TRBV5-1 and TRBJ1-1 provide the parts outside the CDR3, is KAGVTQTPRYLIKTRGQQVTLSCSPISGHRSVSWYQQTPGQGLQFLFEYFSETQRNKGNFPGRFSGRQFSNSRSEMNVSTLELGDSALYLCASRDYTEAFFGQGTRLTVV.

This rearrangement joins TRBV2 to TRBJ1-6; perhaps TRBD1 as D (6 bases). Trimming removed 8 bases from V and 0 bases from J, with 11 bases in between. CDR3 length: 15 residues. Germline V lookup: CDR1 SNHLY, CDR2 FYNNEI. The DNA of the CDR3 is TGTGCCAGCCGACAGGCCAGCTCCTATAATTCACCCCTCCACTTT. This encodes CASRQASSYNSPLHF.

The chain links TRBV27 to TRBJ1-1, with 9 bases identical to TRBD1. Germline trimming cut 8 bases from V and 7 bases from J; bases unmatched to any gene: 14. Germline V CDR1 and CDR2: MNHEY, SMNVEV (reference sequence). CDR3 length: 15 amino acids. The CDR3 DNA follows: TGTGCCAGCTTAGATAGGGGGGACAGGGCGGGTGAAGCTTTCTTT. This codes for CASLDRGDRAGEAFF.

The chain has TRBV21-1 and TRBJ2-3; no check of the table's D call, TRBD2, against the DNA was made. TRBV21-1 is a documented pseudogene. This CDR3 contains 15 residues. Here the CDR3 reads CASRGRGLGTDTQYF. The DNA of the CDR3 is TGTGCCAGCAGGGGCCGGGGATTGGGTACAGATACGCAGTATTTT.

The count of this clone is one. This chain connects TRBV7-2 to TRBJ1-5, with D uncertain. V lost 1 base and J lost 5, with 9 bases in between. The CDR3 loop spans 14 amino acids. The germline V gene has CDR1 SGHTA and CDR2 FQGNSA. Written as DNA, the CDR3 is TGTGCCAGCAGCTTAGATGGAAGCGATCAGCCCCAGCATTTT. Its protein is CASSLDGSDQPQHF.